These 12 T cell receptor beta chains were all obtained from the same sample, sequenced in a study of T-cell memory formation after mild COVID-19 (dated by TCRdb to the early 2020s). Library construction relied on 5' RACE. The reads were generated on an Illumina NovaSeq 6000. TCRdb trimmed the raw reads at Q25, called clones with MiXCR and kept productive beta chains. Every distinct CDR3 protein forms one entry, paired with its most common genes and DNA. This sample holds about 470,000 distinct CDR3 sequences; nearly 25% were observed only once. The top ten clonotypes cover around 13% of the sample. Sequencing was carried out using PBMCs or a T cell subset sorted from them (not recorded which). These receptors were taken from an adult woman who had mild COVID-19 (a few samples of this study predate the infection). The sample titles of this study are shuffled in the database, so cell type and time point are left out; the donor was told from shared clones.

V is TRBV7-3 and J is TRBJ2-1; the D is unclear. V lost 5 bases and J lost 8, with 16 bases in between. The length of the CDR3 is 14 residues. From germline, CDR1 is SGHTA and CDR2 FQGTGA. CDR3 nucleotides: TGTGCCAGCAGCCCAGAAAATGTTTGGGATGAGCAGTTCTTC. This encodes CASSPENVWDEQFF.

The V gene is TRBV6-2 or TRBV6-3, the J gene TRBJ2-1; D perhaps matches TRBD2 (6 bases). This CDR3 has 14 residues. The V and J ends lost 2 bases and 1 base respectively, with 6 bases between them. The germline V gene encodes CDR1 MNHEY and CDR2 SVGEGT. This CDR3 reads CASSYGTSYNEQFF. For the CDR3, the DNA is TGTGCCAGCAGTTACGGGACTTCCTACAATGAGCAGTTCTTC.

This clonotype was found a few times. The rearrangement uses TRBV29-1 and TRBJ1-3; no firm D call. CDR1 is SQVTM and CDR2 is ANQGSEA in the germline V gene. Trimming stripped 1 base from V and 0 bases from J, with 13 bases between. The CDR3 covers 16 residues. This chain's CDR3 is CSVEATGLLSGNTIYF. CDR3 sequence (DNA): TGCAGCGTTGAAGCGACCGGCTTACTCTCTGGAAACACCATATATTTT.

The genes are TRBV20-1 and TRBJ2-3; 10 positions agree with TRBD2. CDR1 and CDR2 (germline): DFQATT, SNEGSKA (reference sequence). This CDR3 has 14 amino acids. With 6 bases clipped from V and 5 bases from J, the junction kept 8 bases outside the gene matches. CDR3 in amino acids: CSAQAGGPGDTQYF. The CDR3 DNA is TGCAGTGCACAAGCGGGAGGGCCCGGAGATACGCAGTATTTT.

V usage is TRBV20-1 and J usage is TRBJ2-3, with no clear D. Trimming removed 6 bases from V and 7 bases from J, with 17 bases in between. The CDR3 consists of 13 residues. Germline lookup yields CDR1 DFQATT and CDR2 SNEGSKA (reference sequence). The CDR3 region has the DNA TGCAGTGCGAACAAAGGGTCGCGGTATACGCAGTATTTT. Translated: CSANKGSRYTQYF.

The chain joins TRBV7-9 to TRBJ1-2; tentative D call: TRBD1 (5 bases). V was cut by 2 bases and J by 8 bases, with 12 bases left in between. CDR1 and CDR2 from the germline V gene are SEHNR and FQNEAQ (reference sequence). CDR3 size: 13 residues. In DNA form, the CDR3 reads TGTGCCAGCAGCTTACAGGGTTCGGGAGGCTACACCTTC. As protein: CASSLQGSGGYTF.

This clonotype turned up a few times. This chain links TRBV20-1 with TRBJ2-3; a weak D match, TRBD2 (6 bases). The germline CDR1 and CDR2 sequences are DFQATT and SNEGSKA (reference sequence). The length of the CDR3 is 14 residues. Trimming cost V 2 bases and J 6 bases, with 15 bases left between them. The CDR3 DNA sequence: TGCAGTGCTAGACGTCCGGGGAGGAGGGATACGCAGTATTTT. Translating it yields CSARRPGRRDTQYF.

This clonotype was recorded only once. The rearrangement joins TRBV21-1 to TRBJ1-2; the table calls TRBD1, which could not be checked here. TRBV21-1 is a pseudogene segment. This CDR3 has 13 amino acids. The CDR3, as DNA: TGTGCCAGCAGCAAAGAGACAGGCTATGGCTACACCTTC. Amino acid sequence: CASSKETGYGYTF.

J is TRBJ2-4 and V is TRBV5-6; D uncertain. V lost 1 base, J lost 0 bases, and 14 bases lay in between. Germline V gives CDR1 SGHDT, CDR2 YYEEEE. This CDR3 region has 17 residues. Here the CDR3 reads CASSLPVGFIAKNIQYF. The CDR3 region has the DNA TGTGCCAGCAGCTTGCCTGTTGGGTTTATAGCCAAAAACATTCAGTACTTC.

This clonotype was counted only a few times. The V and J genes are TRBV7-6 and TRBJ2-2; 9 nucleotides match TRBD1. The V and J ends lost 5 bases and 0 bases, in that order; junction bases with no gene match: 10. In germline, CDR1 is SGHVS, CDR2 FNYEAQ. The CDR3 is 18 residues long. The CDR3 is CASSPSDRGRSNTGELFF. In DNA, the CDR3 is TGTGCCAGCAGCCCTAGCGACAGGGGGAGATCGAACACCGGGGAGCTGTTTTTT.

This clonotype was picked up a small number of times. This sequence joins TRBV11-2 and TRBJ2-5; 10 nucleotides line up with TRBD2. V lost 2 bases, J lost 4 bases, and 7 bases stayed unmatched. Germline V gene sequence: CDR1 SGHAT, CDR2 FQNNGV. This CDR3 is 16 amino acids long. CDR3: CASSLRVAGGTETQYF. CDR3 DNA sequence: TGTGCCAGCAGCTTAAGGGTAGCGGGGGGCACAGAGACCCAGTACTTC.

There are a few counts of this clonotype. This rearrangement joins TRBV4-3 to TRBJ1-1; D is possibly TRBD1 (5 bases). The CDR3 spans 16 residues. Trimming shortened V by 4 bases and J by 1 base, and 16 bases separated the two germline ends. The V gene's germline CDR1 is LGHNA and CDR2 YSLEER. The CDR3 DNA reads as TGCGCCAGCAGCCCCCGGACGGGACTCAAGAACACTGAAGCTTTCTTT. Amino acid sequence: CASSPRTGLKNTEAFF.